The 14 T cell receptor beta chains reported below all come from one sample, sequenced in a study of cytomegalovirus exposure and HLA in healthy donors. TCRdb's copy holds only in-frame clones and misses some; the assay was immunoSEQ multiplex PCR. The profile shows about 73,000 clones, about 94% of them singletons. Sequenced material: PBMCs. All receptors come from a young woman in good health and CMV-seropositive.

The CDR3 loop reads CASSPGLAGVYQETQYF. The CDR3 region has the DNA TGTGCCAGCAGCCCGGGACTAGCGGGGGTGTACCAAGAGACCCAGTACTTC. The rearrangement uses TRBV2 and TRBJ2-5; 14 nucleotides agree with TRBD2. Losses at the gene ends were 6 bases for V and 0 bases for J; bases not matched to a gene: 6. CDR3 size: 17 residues. Germline V gene lookup returns CDR1 SNHLY and CDR2 FYNNEI.

CDR3 coding DNA: TGCAGCGGTGGGGGGACCCGTAGGGAGACCCAGTACTTC. Its translation: CSGGGTRRETQYF. The chain employs TRBV29-1 and TRBJ2-5; TRBD2 might be the D (6 bases). The germline gives CDR1 SQVTM, CDR2 ANQGSEA. The CDR3 contains 13 residues. Trimming removed 7 bases at V and 5 bases at J, with 17 bases between.

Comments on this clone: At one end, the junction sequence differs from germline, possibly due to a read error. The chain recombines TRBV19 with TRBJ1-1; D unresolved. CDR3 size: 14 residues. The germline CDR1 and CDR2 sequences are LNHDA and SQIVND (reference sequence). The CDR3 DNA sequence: TGTGCCAGTAGTACGCACATGGGCAACAGTGAAGCTTTCTTT. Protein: CASSTHMGNSEAFF.

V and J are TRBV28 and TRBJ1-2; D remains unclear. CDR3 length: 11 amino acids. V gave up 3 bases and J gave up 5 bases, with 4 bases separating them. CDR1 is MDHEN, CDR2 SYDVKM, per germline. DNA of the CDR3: TGTGCCAGCAGTTTTTTATATGGCTACACCTTC. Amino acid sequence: CASSFLYGYTF.

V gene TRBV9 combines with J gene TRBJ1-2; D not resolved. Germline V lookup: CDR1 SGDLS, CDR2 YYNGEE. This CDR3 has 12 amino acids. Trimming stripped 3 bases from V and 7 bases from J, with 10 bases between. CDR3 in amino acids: CASSATRGGYTF. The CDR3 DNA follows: TGTGCCAGCAGCGCCACACGGGGTGGCTACACCTTC.

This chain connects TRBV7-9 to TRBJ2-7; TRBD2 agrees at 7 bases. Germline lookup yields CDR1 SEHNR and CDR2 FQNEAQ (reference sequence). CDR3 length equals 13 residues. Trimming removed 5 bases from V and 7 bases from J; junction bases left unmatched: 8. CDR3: CASSHRGVREQYF. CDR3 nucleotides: TGTGCCAGCAGCCACCGGGGGGTTAGGGAGCAGTACTTC. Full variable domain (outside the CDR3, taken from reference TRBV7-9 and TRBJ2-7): DTGVSQNPRHKITKRGQNVTFRCDPISEHNRLYWYRQTLGQGPEFLTYFQNEAQLEKSRLLSDRFSAERPKGSFSTLEIQRTEQGDSAMYLCASSHRGVREQYFGPGTRLTVT.

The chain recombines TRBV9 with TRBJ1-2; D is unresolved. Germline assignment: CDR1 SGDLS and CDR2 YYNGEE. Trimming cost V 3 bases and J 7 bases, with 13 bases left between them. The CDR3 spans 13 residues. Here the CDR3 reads CASSDSLLGGYTF. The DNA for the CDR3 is TGTGCCAGCAGCGATAGCCTTTTGGGTGGCTACACCTTC.

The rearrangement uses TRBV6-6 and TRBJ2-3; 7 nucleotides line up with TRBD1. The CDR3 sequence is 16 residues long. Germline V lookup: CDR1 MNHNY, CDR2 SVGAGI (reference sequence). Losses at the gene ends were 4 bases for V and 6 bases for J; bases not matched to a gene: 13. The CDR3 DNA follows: TGTGCCAGCAGTTCCCGACAGGGAGAAGGTTCGGATACGCAGTATTTT. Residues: CASSSRQGEGSDTQYF.

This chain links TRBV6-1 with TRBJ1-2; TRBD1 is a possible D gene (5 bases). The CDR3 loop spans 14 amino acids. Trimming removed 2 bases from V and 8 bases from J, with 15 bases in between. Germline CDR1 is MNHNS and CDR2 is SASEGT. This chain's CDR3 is CASSELREQGGYTF. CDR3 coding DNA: TGTGCCAGCAGTGAACTCAGGGAACAAGGCGGCTACACCTTC.

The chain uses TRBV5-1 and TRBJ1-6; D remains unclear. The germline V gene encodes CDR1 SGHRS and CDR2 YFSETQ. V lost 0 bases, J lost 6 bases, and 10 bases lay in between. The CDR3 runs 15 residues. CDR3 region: CASSLDGVGNSPLHF. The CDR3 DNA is TGCGCCAGCAGCTTGGATGGAGTGGGTAATTCACCCCTCCACTTT.

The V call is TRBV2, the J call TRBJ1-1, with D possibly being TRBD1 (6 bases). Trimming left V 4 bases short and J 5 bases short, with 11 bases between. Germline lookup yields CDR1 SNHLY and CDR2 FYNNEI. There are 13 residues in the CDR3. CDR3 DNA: TGTGCCAGCAGTGGGAACAGGGCTACTGAAGCTTTCTTT. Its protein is CASSGNRATEAFF.

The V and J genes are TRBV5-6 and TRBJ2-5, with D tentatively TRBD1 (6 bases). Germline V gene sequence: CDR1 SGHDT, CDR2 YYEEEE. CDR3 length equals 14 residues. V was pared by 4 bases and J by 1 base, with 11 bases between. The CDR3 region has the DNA TGTGCCAGCAGCCTACAGGGTTTCCAAGAGACCCAGTACTTC. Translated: CASSLQGFQETQYF.

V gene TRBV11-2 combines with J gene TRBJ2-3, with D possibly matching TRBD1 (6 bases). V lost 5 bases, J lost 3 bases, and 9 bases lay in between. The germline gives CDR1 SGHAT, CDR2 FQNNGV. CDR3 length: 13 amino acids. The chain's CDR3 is CASSVQGTDTQYF. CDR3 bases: TGTGCCAGCAGCGTACAGGGAACAGATACGCAGTATTTT.

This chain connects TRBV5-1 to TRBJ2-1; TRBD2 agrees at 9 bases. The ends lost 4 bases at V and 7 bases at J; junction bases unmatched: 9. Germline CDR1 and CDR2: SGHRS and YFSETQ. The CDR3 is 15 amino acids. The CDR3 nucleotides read TGCGCCAGCAGCAAGCGGGGGGCCGCGGTGAATGAGCAGTTCTTC. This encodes CASSKRGAAVNEQFF.